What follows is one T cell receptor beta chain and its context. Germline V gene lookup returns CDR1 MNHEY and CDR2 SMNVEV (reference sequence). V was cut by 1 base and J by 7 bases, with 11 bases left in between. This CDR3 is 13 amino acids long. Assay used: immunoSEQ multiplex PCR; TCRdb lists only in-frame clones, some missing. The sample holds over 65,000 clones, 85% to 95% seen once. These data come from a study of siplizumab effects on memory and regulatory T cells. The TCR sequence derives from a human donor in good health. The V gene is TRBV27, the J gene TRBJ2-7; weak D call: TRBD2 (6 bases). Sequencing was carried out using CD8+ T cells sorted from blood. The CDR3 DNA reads TGTGCCAGCAGTTTATTGACTGGGGGGGAGCAGTACTTC. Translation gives CASSLLTGGEQYF.